This TCR beta chain is from a study of stem cell transplantation in POMP-related autoinflammatory disease (TCRdb year 2021). In terms of the full investigation: It was hypothesized that MHC class I-dependent CD8+ T-cell differentiation and positive selection are impaired by defective thymoproteasomes, resulting in skewing of the TRB repertoire. Before transplant, patients showed CD4+ naive T-cell skewing, low CD8+ T-cell proportions, and reduced T-cell cytokine secretion. High-throughput TRB sequencing assessed how POMP deficiency affects T-cell receptor beta repertoire diversity and CDR3 characteristics. Through one year post-transplant, neutrophils and platelets showed 100% donor engraftment on DNA chimerism analysis. The study at large found these results: Across all analyzed T-cell subsets, PRAID patients tended toward lower TRB diversity and higher clonality. The number of unique TRB V-J gene pairings was restricted in PRAID patients. The trend toward lower diversity and increased clonality in PRAID patients was statistically significant only for regulatory T cells.

Comments on this clone: No cognate antigen has been identified for it. No quality values exist for individual bases; no much larger clone is one base distant.

The germline V gene encodes CDR1 MNHEY and CDR2 SMNVEV (reference sequence). V and J are trimmed by 0 bases and 3 bases, and the gene matches miss 3 bases of the junction. The CDR3 measures 16 amino acids from cysteine to phenylalanine. The CDR3 DNA has 48 bases and is translated from base 1. The library was produced with the immunoSEQ multiplex PCR assay. The original pipeline was this. Shannon entropy, which takes clonal size distribution into account, was used to quantify repertoire diversity. The Gini-Simpson index (Simpson_1-D) was used to measure inequality in clonotype distribution. Not all clones reach the TCRdb copy of this immuneACCESS table, which keeps in-frame sequences only. Checked studies attribute under half of the gap to unresolved V genes and leave the rest unexplained. V and J calls and clone size are given by that table; D and trimming were obtained from the DNA. This sample has some 65,000 clones in its table, and under 95% of those were observed once. Of the sample, about 0.7% falls within the top ten clones.

Read against the paper, the sample's time point label means: after hematopoietic stem cell transplant. PRAID was characterized by prominent immunodeficiency alongside autoinflammation. Before TRB sequencing, the T-cell subsets, namely conventional T cells, CD8+ T cells, regulatory T cells, and T follicular helper cells, were sorted. The V and J segments used are TRBV27 and TRBJ2-3, with 10 junctional bases fitting TRBD1. Sequences were derived from CD4+ T cells from PBMCs, sampled after stem cell transplantation. The source of this sequence is a human patient with POMP-related autoinflammation and immune dysregulation (PRAID). Following transplantation, T cells from the graft donor may be among those present. The CDR3 loop reads CASSLSWTGGTDTQYF. DNA sequence: TGTGCCAGCAGTTTATCGTGGACAGGGGGGACAGATACGCAGTATTTT.